The T cell receptor beta chain described here comes from a study of T-cell memory formation after mild COVID-19. Study-wide findings and caveats: Contracting CD4+ clones sat mainly in CM and EM; CD8+ in EMRA. CD4/CD8 balance held among clones contracting day 15 to 85, and later expanders leaned CD4+. Specificity for SARS-CoV-2 was not confirmed among the second-wave clones peaking on day 37.

This clonotype has only a few counts. The antigen is unknown. Germline values: CDR1 DFQATT, CDR2 SNEGSKA (reference sequence). The CDR3 contains 17 residues. The trim removed 0 bases at V and 3 bases at J, leaving 11 bases unmatched. 5'RACE primed at constant segments yielded TCR alpha and TCR beta cDNA libraries bearing sample barcodes and UMIs. One entry per CDR3 protein results from TCRdb running MiXCR on the 5' RACE reads. The sample consists of 560,000 or so distinct CDR3 sequences, roughly a sixth of them appearing once. What was sequenced was PBMCs or a T cell subset sorted from them (not recorded which). The clonotype comes from an adult woman who had mild COVID-19 (a few samples of this study predate the infection). Cell type and time point are not known. This chain joins TRBV20-1 and TRBJ2-1, with 7 bases fitting TRBD2. This CDR3 is CSARDTFALADYNEQFF. In DNA form, the CDR3 reads TGCAGTGCTAGAGATACTTTTGCGCTAGCGGACTACAATGAGCAGTTCTTC.